Listed below are T cell receptor beta chains from one sample, sequenced in a study of naive and memory T cell subsets. TCRdb reprocessed the UMI-ligation and nested PCR reads with MiXCR, giving one entry per CDR3 protein. The sample has some 80,000 distinct CDR3 sequences, around 9% seen once. Source material: naive CD8+ T cells from blood. All receptors come from a human donor in good health. Both conserved end residues are part of each CDR3. Each record gives: D gene, V gene, J gene, clone size, CDR3 DNA, CDR3 protein. The D gene is left open where the match is weak. Some rows mark clone size as missing; the rest say once, few, many or name a class of expanded clone.

D gene: TRBD2; V gene: TRBV9; J gene: TRBJ2-7; clone size: once; CDR3 DNA: TGTGCCAGCAGCGTAGGGTCCAGCGGGATCTACGAGCAGTACTTC; CDR3 protein: CASSVGSSGIYEQYF
D gene: TRBD1; V gene: TRBV25-1; J gene: TRBJ1-1; clone size: -; CDR3 DNA: TGTGCCAGCAGTGTCTCCGGGACAGGGATCATGAACACTGAAGCTTTCTTT; CDR3 protein: CASSVSGTGIMNTEAFF
D gene: -; V gene: TRBV28; J gene: TRBJ1-5; clone size: -; CDR3 DNA: TGTGCCAGCAGTCCAGGGGTTAGTAGCAATCAGCCCCAGCATTTT; CDR3 protein: CASSPGVSSNQPQHF
D gene: -; V gene: TRBV4-2; J gene: TRBJ2-7; clone size: many; CDR3 DNA: TGTGCCAGCAGCCAAGAAAGCCTAGCGCTTAGCTCCTACGAGCAGTACTTC; CDR3 protein: CASSQESLALSSYEQYF
D gene: TRBD2; V gene: TRBV12-3/TRBV12-4; J gene: TRBJ2-7; clone size: few; CDR3 DNA: TGTGCCAGCAGTTTCTCTAGCGGGGGTACCTACGAGCAGTACTTC; CDR3 protein: CASSFSSGGTYEQYF
D gene: TRBD2; V gene: TRBV29-1; J gene: TRBJ2-7; clone size: many; CDR3 DNA: TGCAGCGTTGAAGAGGGTAGCGGGAGGTCCTACGAGCAGTACTTC; CDR3 protein: CSVEEGSGRSYEQYF
D gene: -; V gene: TRBV4-2; J gene: TRBJ2-2; clone size: many; CDR3 DNA: TGTGCCAGCAGCCAAGGGAGTTCCGGGGAGCTGTTTTTT; CDR3 protein: CASSQGSSGELFF
D gene: -; V gene: TRBV6-4; J gene: TRBJ2-1; clone size: many; CDR3 DNA: TGTGCCAGCAGTGTGCAGGGGAGCAATGAGCAGTTCTTC; CDR3 protein: CASSVQGSNEQFF
D gene: -; V gene: TRBV29-1; J gene: TRBJ2-5; clone size: many; CDR3 DNA: TGCAGCGTTGGGACAGCCCAAGAGACCCAGTACTTC; CDR3 protein: CSVGTAQETQYF
D gene: TRBD2; V gene: TRBV7-2; J gene: TRBJ2-7; clone size: few; CDR3 DNA: TGTGCCAGCAGCTTCGGACTAGCCAACTACGAGCAGTACTTC; CDR3 protein: CASSFGLANYEQYF
D gene: -; V gene: TRBV7-2; J gene: TRBJ2-1; clone size: few; CDR3 DNA: TGTGCCAGCAGCCCGGACCCGGACAATGAGCAGTTCTTC; CDR3 protein: CASSPDPDNEQFF
D gene: -; V gene: TRBV20-1; J gene: TRBJ2-3; clone size: -; CDR3 DNA: TGCAGTGCTTACACAGATACGCAGTATTTT; CDR3 protein: CSAYTDTQYF
D gene: TRBD2; V gene: TRBV19; J gene: TRBJ2-3; clone size: many; CDR3 DNA: TGTGCCAGTAGTATCTGGCGACTAGCGGAGGGGGATACGCAGTATTTT; CDR3 protein: CASSIWRLAEGDTQYF
D gene: -; V gene: TRBV7-9; J gene: TRBJ2-7; clone size: many; CDR3 DNA: TGTGCCAGCAGCTACGAGAAAGAGCAGTACTTC; CDR3 protein: CASSYEKEQYF
D gene: -; V gene: TRBV9; J gene: TRBJ2-6; clone size: -; CDR3 DNA: TGTGCCAGCAGCGTAGGCTCTGGGGCCAACGTCCTGACTTTC; CDR3 protein: CASSVGSGANVLTF
D gene: TRBD2; V gene: TRBV27; J gene: TRBJ2-3; clone size: few; CDR3 DNA: TGTGCCTCCGGGGGGTATACGCAGTATTTT; CDR3 protein: CASGGYTQYF
D gene: TRBD1; V gene: TRBV20-1; J gene: TRBJ1-3; clone size: few; CDR3 DNA: TGCAGTGCTAGAGGACAGGGGAGGGCTGGAAACACCATATATTTT; CDR3 protein: CSARGQGRAGNTIYF
D gene: -; V gene: TRBV14; J gene: TRBJ2-7; clone size: many; CDR3 DNA: TGTGCCAGCAGCCAAGGCAGGGTGGGCGAGCAGTACTTC; CDR3 protein: CASSQGRVGEQYF
D gene: TRBD1; V gene: TRBV15; J gene: TRBJ2-5; clone size: many; CDR3 DNA: TGTGCCACCAGCAGATCAAAACCGGACAGGGGGATCGAGACCCAGTACTTC; CDR3 protein: CATSRSKPDRGIETQYF
D gene: -; V gene: TRBV30; J gene: TRBJ2-2; clone size: -; CDR3 DNA: TGTGCCTGCCTGGTTTTATCCGGGGAGCTGTTTTTT; CDR3 protein: CACLVLSGELFF
D gene: -; V gene: TRBV5-1; J gene: TRBJ1-1; clone size: few; CDR3 DNA: TGCGCCAGCAGCCCTGGGGACCGCCTGATCTTT; CDR3 protein: CASSPGDRLIF
D gene: TRBD1; V gene: TRBV2; J gene: TRBJ2-6; clone size: few; CDR3 DNA: TGTGCCAGCCCAAGTACCCAGGGGGATGGGGCCAACGTCCTGACTTTC; CDR3 protein: CASPSTQGDGANVLTF
D gene: -; V gene: TRBV20-1; J gene: TRBJ2-3; clone size: -; CDR3 DNA: TGCAGTGCTAGAAGGGAAAGCACAGATACGCAGTATTTT; CDR3 protein: CSARRESTDTQYF
D gene: TRBD2; V gene: TRBV3-1; J gene: TRBJ2-4; clone size: -; CDR3 DNA: TGTGCCAGCAGCCAAGCCGGGACTAGCGGGAGTAAGGGCAAAAACATTCAGTACTTC; CDR3 protein: CASSQAGTSGSKGKNIQYF
D gene: -; V gene: TRBV7-2; J gene: TRBJ2-7; clone size: few; CDR3 DNA: TGTGCCAGCAGCCAGGATGCAGGGGCCTACGAGCAGTACTTC; CDR3 protein: CASSQDAGAYEQYF
D gene: -; V gene: TRBV6-6; J gene: TRBJ1-2; clone size: -; CDR3 DNA: TGTGCCAGCAGTCAGGCAAGCAACTATGGCTACACCTTC; CDR3 protein: CASSQASNYGYTF
D gene: TRBD1; V gene: TRBV12-3/TRBV12-4; J gene: TRBJ1-5; clone size: -; CDR3 DNA: TGTGCCAGCAGCCCGAACACAGGACAGGCTGGCTGGCCGCAGCCCCAGCATTTT; CDR3 protein: CASSPNTGQAGWPQPQHF
D gene: -; V gene: TRBV20-1; J gene: TRBJ2-1; clone size: -; CDR3 DNA: TGCAGTGCTTCCTCGACTAGTTCCAATGAGCAGTTCTTC; CDR3 protein: CSASSTSSNEQFF
D gene: TRBD2; V gene: TRBV20-1; J gene: TRBJ2-3; clone size: -; CDR3 DNA: TGCAGTTCCCGCATTATCGGGAGGCGGGCAGATACGCAGTATTTT; CDR3 protein: CSSRIIGRRADTQYF
D gene: -; V gene: TRBV10-3; J gene: TRBJ2-1; clone size: once; CDR3 DNA: TGTGCCATCAGTGCTCGAGCGGCGCGGGATGAGCAGTTCTTC; CDR3 protein: CAISARAARDEQFF
D gene: TRBD1; V gene: TRBV4-3; J gene: TRBJ1-4; clone size: -; CDR3 DNA: TGCGCCAGCAGCCAAATAGGACAGGGCGGAGAAAAACTGTTTTTT; CDR3 protein: CASSQIGQGGEKLFF
D gene: TRBD1; V gene: TRBV28; J gene: TRBJ2-2; clone size: few; CDR3 DNA: TGTGCCAGCAGTACCAAGGCCAGGGGGCGCATAAACGGGGAGCTGTTTTTT; CDR3 protein: CASSTKARGRINGELFF
D gene: TRBD1; V gene: TRBV29-1; J gene: TRBJ2-7; clone size: -; CDR3 DNA: TGCAGCGTTGAAGGTTTCCCCGGGACAGGGCAGGTAGACTACGAGCAGTACTTC; CDR3 protein: CSVEGFPGTGQVDYEQYF
D gene: -; V gene: TRBV30; J gene: TRBJ1-5; clone size: -; CDR3 DNA: TGTGCCTGGATCCGGGGCTTGTTGTCCGGTCAGCCCCAGCATTTT; CDR3 protein: CAWIRGLLSGQPQHF
D gene: TRBD2; V gene: TRBV4-3; J gene: TRBJ2-2; clone size: -; CDR3 DNA: TGCGCCAGCAGCCAAGGGTCTCGGGGGGCCGGGGAGCTGTTTTTT; CDR3 protein: CASSQGSRGAGELFF
D gene: -; V gene: TRBV12-3/TRBV12-4; J gene: TRBJ2-5; clone size: few; CDR3 DNA: TGTGCCAGCAGTTCAGAGGAGACCCAGTACTTC; CDR3 protein: CASSSEETQYF
D gene: -; V gene: TRBV29-1; J gene: TRBJ1-3; clone size: few; CDR3 DNA: TGCAGCGTTGAAGGGACCGGAAACACCATATATTTT; CDR3 protein: CSVEGTGNTIYF
D gene: TRBD2; V gene: TRBV20-1; J gene: TRBJ2-3; clone size: many; CDR3 DNA: TGCAGTGCTCGGTCGGCTAGCGGGCACTCCCCCGATACGCAGTATTTT; CDR3 protein: CSARSASGHSPDTQYF
D gene: TRBD2; V gene: TRBV12-3/TRBV12-4; J gene: TRBJ2-3; clone size: -; CDR3 DNA: TGTGCCAGCAGTTTTACCTCCGGACTAGCGGGGACTAGCACAGATACGCAGTATTTT; CDR3 protein: CASSFTSGLAGTSTDTQYF
D gene: TRBD1; V gene: TRBV12-3/TRBV12-4; J gene: TRBJ1-4; clone size: few; CDR3 DNA: TGTGCCAGCTCGGGGGACAGAACAACTAATGAAAAACTGTTTTTT; CDR3 protein: CASSGDRTTNEKLFF
D gene: -; V gene: TRBV20-1; J gene: TRBJ2-7; clone size: many; CDR3 DNA: TGCAGTGCCGTTGAGACTAGTGCCAGGTACGAGCAGTACTTC; CDR3 protein: CSAVETSARYEQYF
D gene: -; V gene: TRBV3-1; J gene: TRBJ2-2; clone size: many; CDR3 DNA: TGTGCCAGCAGCCAAGTAGTGACCGGTGAGACCGGGGAGCTGTTTTTT; CDR3 protein: CASSQVVTGETGELFF
D gene: -; V gene: TRBV7-6; J gene: TRBJ2-1; clone size: many; CDR3 DNA: TGTGCCAGCAGCTACAGGGGGGGTAACGATGGGTGGTTCTTC; CDR3 protein: CASSYRGGNDGWFF
D gene: -; V gene: TRBV6-2/TRBV6-3; J gene: TRBJ1-1; clone size: -; CDR3 DNA: TGTGCCAGCAGTGGCGGATTCGAAGCTTTCTTT; CDR3 protein: CASSGGFEAFF
D gene: -; V gene: TRBV12-3/TRBV12-4; J gene: TRBJ1-3; clone size: -; CDR3 DNA: TGTGCCAGCAGTCCCTCAATGGGGGGGCCCGGAAACACCATATATTTT; CDR3 protein: CASSPSMGGPGNTIYF
D gene: TRBD1; V gene: TRBV5-5; J gene: TRBJ2-5; clone size: -; CDR3 DNA: TGTGCCAGCAGACGGGACAGGGAGACAGAGACCCAGTACTTC; CDR3 protein: CASRRDRETETQYF
D gene: -; V gene: TRBV10-2; J gene: TRBJ1-6; clone size: -; CDR3 DNA: TGCGCCAGCAGGTCTTTGGGGGGGGAGAAATCACCCCTCCACTTT; CDR3 protein: CASRSLGGEKSPLHF
D gene: TRBD1; V gene: TRBV24-1; J gene: TRBJ2-1; clone size: once; CDR3 DNA: TGTGCCACCAGTGTACCAGGGGGCAATGAGCAGTTCTTC; CDR3 protein: CATSVPGGNEQFF
D gene: TRBD2; V gene: TRBV27; J gene: TRBJ2-7; clone size: -; CDR3 DNA: TGTGCCAGCAGTTGGGGACTAGCGTTTACCTACGAGCAGTACTTC; CDR3 protein: CASSWGLAFTYEQYF
D gene: TRBD2; V gene: TRBV4-1; J gene: TRBJ2-1; clone size: -; CDR3 DNA: TGCGCCAGCAGCCAACCGGGACTAGTCAATGAGCAGTTCTTC; CDR3 protein: CASSQPGLVNEQFF